This TCR beta chain came from a study of radiation and T cells in renal cell carcinoma. The time point was: baseline pretreatment blood. Regarding treatment: 15 Gy SBRT to primary tumor, nephrectomy 4 weeks later. Only in-frame clones appear in the TCRdb table, and some are missing; sequencing was by immunoSEQ multiplex PCR. The sample consists of over 85,000 clones, 82% of them appearing once. This clone was recorded a few times. The V and J ends lost 0 bases and 7 bases respectively, with 10 bases between them. This CDR3 is built from 14 residues. Germline V gene data show CDR1 as SGHNT and CDR2 as YENEEA.

The clonotype was recovered from a man in his sixties with renal cell carcinoma. The chain uses TRBV11-3 and TRBJ2-1; possibly TRBD2 for D (6 bases). The input for sequencing was blood, taken from a patient whose treatment included radiotherapy and nephrectomy. CDR3: CASSLDTGGNEQFF. CDR3 bases: TGTGCCAGCAGCTTAGACACAGGAGGGAATGAGCAGTTCTTC.